The source of this T cell receptor beta chain is a study of blood T cells in healthy people across ages. Study-level results: Significant beta diversity loss was already apparent by age approximately 36, declining roughly linearly.

This clonotype was picked up a small number of times. Its target is unknown. V lost 3 bases, J lost 0 bases, and 9 bases stayed unmatched. This CDR3 region has 17 residues. Germline V gene sequence: CDR1 LNHNV, CDR2 YYDKDF (reference sequence). With a J-beta primer mix and a sample-barcoded 5' primer, a second PCR ran about 6 to 11 cycles. TCRdb itself ran the 5' RACE reads through MiXCR, one entry per CDR3 protein. Seen here are under 2 million distinct CDR3 sequences, around 36% observed once, and the top ten hold approximately 10%. Specimen: blood. The receptor's source is a woman aged 25 to 39 in good health. The V call is TRBV15, the J call TRBJ2-7; 9 bases match TRBD1. The DNA of the CDR3 is TGTGCCACCAGCAGCGAGGGAGGGGGACAGGGCTCCTACGAGCAGTACTTC. Translated, it gives CATSSEGGGQGSYEQYF. Full variable domain (outside the CDR3, taken from reference TRBV15 and TRBJ2-7): DAMVIQNPRYQVTQFGKPVTLSCSQTLNHNVMYWYQQKSSQAPKLLFHYYDKDFNNEADTPDNFQSRRPNTSFCFLDIRSPGLGDTAMYLCATSSEGGGQGSYEQYFGPGTRLTVT.